This paragraph reports one T cell receptor beta chain. This entry is derived from a study of Ad26.COV2.S vaccination and SARS-CoV-2 variants. The CDR3 contains 14 residues. Trimming shortened V by 5 bases and J by 3 bases, and 14 bases separated the two germline ends. CDR1 and CDR2 from the germline V gene are SGHRS and YFSETQ. Assay: immunoSEQ multiplex PCR; the TCRdb copy retains only in-frame clones and omits some. The sample contains 300,000 to 400,000 clones, almost 90% of which appear only once. Treatment described: approximately 18 received Ad26.COV2.S at low or high dose, single or two shots; 5 received placebo; per-sample allocation not given. Specimens were obtained on day 63 following the first vaccine or placebo injection.

The sample consisted of peripheral blood, taken in a trial of Ad26.COV2.S vaccine versus placebo. V is TRBV5-1 and J is TRBJ1-1; D is perhaps TRBD1 (5 bases). The clonotype comes from a person between 18 and 65 years old who received the Ad26.COV2.S COVID-19 vaccine or a placebo. The CDR3 here is CASSREEGYTEAFF. The CDR3, as DNA: TGCGCCAGCAGTAGGGAGGAGGGGTACACTGAAGCTTTCTTT.